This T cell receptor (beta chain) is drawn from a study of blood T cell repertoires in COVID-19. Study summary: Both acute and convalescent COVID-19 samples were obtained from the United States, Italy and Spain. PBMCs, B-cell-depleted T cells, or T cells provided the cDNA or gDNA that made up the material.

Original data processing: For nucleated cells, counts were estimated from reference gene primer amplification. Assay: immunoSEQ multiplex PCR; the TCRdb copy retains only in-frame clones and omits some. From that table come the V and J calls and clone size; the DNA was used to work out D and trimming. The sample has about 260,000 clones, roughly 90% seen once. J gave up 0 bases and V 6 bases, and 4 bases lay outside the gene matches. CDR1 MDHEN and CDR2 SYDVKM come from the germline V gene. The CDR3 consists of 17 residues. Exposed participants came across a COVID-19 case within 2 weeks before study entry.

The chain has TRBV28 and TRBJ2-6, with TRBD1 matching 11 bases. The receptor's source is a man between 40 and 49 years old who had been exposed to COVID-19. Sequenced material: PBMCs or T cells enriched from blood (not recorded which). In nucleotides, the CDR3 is TGTGCCAGCAGACAGGGACAGGGGGTCTCTGGGGCCAACGTCCTGACTTTC. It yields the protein CASRQGQGVSGANVLTF. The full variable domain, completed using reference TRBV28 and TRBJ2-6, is DVKVTQSSRYLVKRTGEKVFLECVQDMDHENMFWYRQDPGLGLRLIYFSYDVKMKEKGDIPEGYSVSREKKERFSLILESASTNQTSMYLCASRQGQGVSGANVLTFGAGSRLTVL.